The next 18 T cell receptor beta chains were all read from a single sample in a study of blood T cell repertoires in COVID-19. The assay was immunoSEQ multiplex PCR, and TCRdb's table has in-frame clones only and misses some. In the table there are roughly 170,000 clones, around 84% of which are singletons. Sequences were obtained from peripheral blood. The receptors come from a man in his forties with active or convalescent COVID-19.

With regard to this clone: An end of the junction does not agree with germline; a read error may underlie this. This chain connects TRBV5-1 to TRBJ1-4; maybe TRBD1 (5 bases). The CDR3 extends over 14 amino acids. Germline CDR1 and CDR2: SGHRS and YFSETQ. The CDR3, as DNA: TGCGCCAGCAGATTGGAGGCGACAGATGAAAAACTGTTTTTT. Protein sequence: CASRLEATDEKLFF.

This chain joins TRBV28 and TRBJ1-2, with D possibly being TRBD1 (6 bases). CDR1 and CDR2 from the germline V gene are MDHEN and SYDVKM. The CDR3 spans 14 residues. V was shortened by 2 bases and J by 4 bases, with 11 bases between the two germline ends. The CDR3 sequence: CASSLGGASYGYTF. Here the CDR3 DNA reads TGTGCCAGCAGTTTAGGGGGGGCCTCCTATGGCTACACCTTC.

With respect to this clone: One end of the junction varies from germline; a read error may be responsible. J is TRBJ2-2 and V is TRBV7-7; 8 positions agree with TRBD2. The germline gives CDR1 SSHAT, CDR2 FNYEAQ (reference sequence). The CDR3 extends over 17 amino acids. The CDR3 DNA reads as TGTGCTAGCAGCCCGGGCCCCGGGAGGGGAGGCACCGGGGAGCTGTTTTTT. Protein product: CASSPGPGRGGTGELFF.

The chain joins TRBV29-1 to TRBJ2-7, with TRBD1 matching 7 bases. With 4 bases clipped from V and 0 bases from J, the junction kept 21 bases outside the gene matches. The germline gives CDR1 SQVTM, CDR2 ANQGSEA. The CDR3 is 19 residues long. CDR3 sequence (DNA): TGCAGCGTTGTCCGCCTTGCCTTTATCGGGACAGCAAGCTCCTACGAGCAGTACTTC. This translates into CSVVRLAFIGTASSYEQYF.

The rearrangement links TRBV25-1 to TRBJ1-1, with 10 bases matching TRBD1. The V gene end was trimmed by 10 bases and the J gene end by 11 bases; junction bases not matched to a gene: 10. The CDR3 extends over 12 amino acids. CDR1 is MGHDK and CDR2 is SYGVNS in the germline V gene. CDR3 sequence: CATDRTGGPAFF. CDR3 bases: TGTGCCACCGACCGGACAGGGGGGCCGGCTTTCTTT.

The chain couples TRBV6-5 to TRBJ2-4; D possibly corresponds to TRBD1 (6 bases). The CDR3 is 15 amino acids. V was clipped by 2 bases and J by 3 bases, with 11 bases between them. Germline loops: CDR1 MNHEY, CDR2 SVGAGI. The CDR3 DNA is TGTGCCAGCAGTTACCTCAGGGGTGGCAAAAACATTCAGTACTTC. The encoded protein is CASSYLRGGKNIQYF.

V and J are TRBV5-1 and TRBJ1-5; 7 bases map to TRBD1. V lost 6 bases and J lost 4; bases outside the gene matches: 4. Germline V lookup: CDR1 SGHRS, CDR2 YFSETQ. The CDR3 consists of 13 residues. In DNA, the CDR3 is TGCGCCAGCATCTGGGACAGAAATCAGCCCCAGCATTTT. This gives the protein CASIWDRNQPQHF.

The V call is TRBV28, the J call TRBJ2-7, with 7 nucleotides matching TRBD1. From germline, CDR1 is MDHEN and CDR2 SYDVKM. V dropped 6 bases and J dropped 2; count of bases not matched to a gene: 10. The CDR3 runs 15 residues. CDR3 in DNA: TGTGCCAGCAGCCCAGGACAGGAATTAACCTACGAGCAGTACTTC. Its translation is CASSPGQELTYEQYF.

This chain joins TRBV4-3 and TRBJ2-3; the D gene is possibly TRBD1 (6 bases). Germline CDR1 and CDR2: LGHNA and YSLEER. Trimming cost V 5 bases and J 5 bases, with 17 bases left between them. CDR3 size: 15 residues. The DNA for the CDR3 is TGCGCCAGCAGCGCCAGGGGAGCCGGGCTAGATACGCAGTATTTT. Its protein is CASSARGAGLDTQYF.

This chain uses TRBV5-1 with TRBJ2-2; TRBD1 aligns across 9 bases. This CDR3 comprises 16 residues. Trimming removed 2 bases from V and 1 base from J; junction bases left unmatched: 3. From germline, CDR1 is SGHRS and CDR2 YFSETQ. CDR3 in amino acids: CASSFMGQGNTGELFF. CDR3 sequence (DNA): TGCGCCAGCAGCTTTATGGGACAGGGGAACACCGGGGAGCTGTTTTTT.

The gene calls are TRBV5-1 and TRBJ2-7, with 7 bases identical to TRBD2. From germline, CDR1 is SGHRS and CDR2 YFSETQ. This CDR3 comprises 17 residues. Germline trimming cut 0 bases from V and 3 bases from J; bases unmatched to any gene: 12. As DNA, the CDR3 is TGCGCCAGCAGCTTGGCCGGGAGGCAGCGGGATAGCTACGAGCAGTACTTC. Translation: CASSLAGRQRDSYEQYF.

The CDR3 DNA sequence: TGCAGTGCTTTGGGCCACTCTTACACCTTC. Protein product: CSALGHSYTF. The gene calls are TRBV20-1 and TRBJ1-2; no clear D gene. Germline CDR1 and CDR2: DFQATT and SNEGSKA (reference sequence). Trimming cost V 5 bases and J 11 bases, with 12 bases left between them. This CDR3 is built from 10 residues.

The DNA of the CDR3 is TGTGCCAGCAGGTCCCCCGGGACAGGGAACTACAATGAGCAGTTCTTC. Translation: CASRSPGTGNYNEQFF. The genes are TRBV28 and TRBJ2-1; TRBD1 matches at 9 bases. The junction had 9 bases not matched to a gene; V was cut back by 6 bases and J by 3 bases. CDR3 length equals 16 residues. Germline V lookup: CDR1 MDHEN, CDR2 SYDVKM.

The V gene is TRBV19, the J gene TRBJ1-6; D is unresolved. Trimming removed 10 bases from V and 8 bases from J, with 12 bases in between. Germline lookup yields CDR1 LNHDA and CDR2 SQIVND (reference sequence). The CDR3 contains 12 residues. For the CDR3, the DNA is TGTGCCACCCGGGTCGCGGATTCACCCCTCCACTTT. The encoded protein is CATRVADSPLHF.

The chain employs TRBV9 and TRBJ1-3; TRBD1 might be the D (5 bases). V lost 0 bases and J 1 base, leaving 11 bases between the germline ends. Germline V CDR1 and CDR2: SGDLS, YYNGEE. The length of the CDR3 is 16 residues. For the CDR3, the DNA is TGTGCCAGCAGCGTAGGCGGGGGGGATTCTGGAAACACCATATATTTT. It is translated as CASSVGGGDSGNTIYF.

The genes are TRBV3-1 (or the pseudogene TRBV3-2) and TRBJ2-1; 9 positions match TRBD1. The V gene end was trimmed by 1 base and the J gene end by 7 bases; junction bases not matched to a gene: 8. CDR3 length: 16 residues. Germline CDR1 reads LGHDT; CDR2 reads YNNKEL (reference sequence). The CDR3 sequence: CASSQASHRGRNEQFF. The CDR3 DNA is TGTGCCAGCAGCCAAGCGAGCCACAGGGGGCGAAATGAGCAGTTCTTC.

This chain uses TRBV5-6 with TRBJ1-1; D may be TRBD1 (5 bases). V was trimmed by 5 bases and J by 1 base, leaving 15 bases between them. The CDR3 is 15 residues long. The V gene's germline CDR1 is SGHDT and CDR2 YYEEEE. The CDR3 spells CASREEGIENTEAFF. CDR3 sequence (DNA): TGTGCCAGCAGAGAGGAGGGGATTGAGAACACTGAAGCTTTCTTT.

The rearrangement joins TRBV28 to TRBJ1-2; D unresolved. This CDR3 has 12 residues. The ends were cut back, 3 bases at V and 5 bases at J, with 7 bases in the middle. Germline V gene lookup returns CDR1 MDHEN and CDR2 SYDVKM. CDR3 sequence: CASSFQEYGYTF. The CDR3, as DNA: TGTGCCAGCAGTTTTCAGGAATATGGCTACACCTTC.